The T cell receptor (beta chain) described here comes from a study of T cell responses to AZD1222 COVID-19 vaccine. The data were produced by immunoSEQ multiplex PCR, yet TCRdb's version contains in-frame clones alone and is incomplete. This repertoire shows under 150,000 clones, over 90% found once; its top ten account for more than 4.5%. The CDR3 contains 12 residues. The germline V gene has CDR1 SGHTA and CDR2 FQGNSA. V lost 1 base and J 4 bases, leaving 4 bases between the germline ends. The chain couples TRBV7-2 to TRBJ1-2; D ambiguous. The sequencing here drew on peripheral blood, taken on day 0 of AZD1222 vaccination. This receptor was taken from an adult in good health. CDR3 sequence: CASSLGIYGYTF. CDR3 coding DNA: TGTGCCAGCAGCTTAGGTATCTATGGCTACACCTTC. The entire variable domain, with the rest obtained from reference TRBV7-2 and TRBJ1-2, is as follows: GAGVSQSPSNKVTEKGKDVELRCDPISGHTALYWYRQSLGQGLEFLIYFQGNSAPDKSGLPSDRFSAERTGGSVSTLTIQRTQQEDSAVYLCASSLGIYGYTFGSGTRLTVV.